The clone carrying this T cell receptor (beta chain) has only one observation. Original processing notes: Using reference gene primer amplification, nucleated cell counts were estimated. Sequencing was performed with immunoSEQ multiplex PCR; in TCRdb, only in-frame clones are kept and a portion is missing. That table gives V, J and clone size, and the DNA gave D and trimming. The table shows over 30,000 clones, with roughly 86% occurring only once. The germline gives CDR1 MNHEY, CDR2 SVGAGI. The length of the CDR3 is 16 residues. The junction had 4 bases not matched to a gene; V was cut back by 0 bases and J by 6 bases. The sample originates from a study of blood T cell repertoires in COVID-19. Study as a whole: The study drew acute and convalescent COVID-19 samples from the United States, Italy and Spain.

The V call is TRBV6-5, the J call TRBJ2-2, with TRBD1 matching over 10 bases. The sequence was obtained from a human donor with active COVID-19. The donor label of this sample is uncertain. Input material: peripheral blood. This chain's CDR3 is CASSYSLTGGSGELFF. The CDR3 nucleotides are TGTGCCAGCAGTTACTCTCTGACAGGGGGCTCCGGGGAGCTGTTTTTT.